The present T cell receptor (beta chain) was sequenced within a study of PD-1 blockade in classical Hodgkin lymphoma. Turning to the study itself: The study gave patients nivolumab 3 mg/kg intravenously every 2 weeks. General study points: Any patient who commenced nivolumab under 1 year after ASCT was excluded. Sources of repertoire differences remain undefined, possibly disease activity or prior therapy. Lower baseline TCR diversity marked trial partial responders and progressors.

TCRdb keeps only in-frame clones here, not all; method: immunoSEQ multiplex PCR. Of almost 15,000 clones listed, around 90% are singletons. Germline CDR1 is ENHRY and CDR2 is SYGVKD. The CDR3 sequence is 16 residues long. With 3 bases clipped from V and 6 bases from J, the junction kept 11 bases outside the gene matches. A note on this clone: Its specificity is unknown.

As for time point: cycle 4 day 1 (C4D1), after five to seven weeks of nivolumab. Following autologous stem cell transplantation, relapse occurred in every patient, and exposure to brentuximab vedotin varied. Thawed PBMCs were subjected to magnetic negative selection, which yielded isolated CD8+ T cells. The chain employs TRBV10-3 and TRBJ2-7; 10 bases align to TRBD2. This receptor was obtained from a human donor with classical Hodgkin lymphoma. Specimen: CD8+ T cells from blood, collected before the fourth cycle of nivolumab. CDR3 nucleotide sequence: TGTGCCATCAGTGATCCTCCTAGCGGGAGTCTTGGCGAGCAGTACTTC. Its translation: CAISDPPSGSLGEQYF.